Included here is one T cell receptor gamma chain sequence, with context. The amino acid sequence in TCRdb belongs to a much larger clone and departs from this DNA's translation at residue 15, likely a sequencing read error; the sequence shown is translated from the DNA. CDR3 length: 17 residues. Germline V CDR1 and CDR2: GITISATS, ISYDGTV (reference sequence). This sample is part of a study of γδ T cells in repeated Plasmodium falciparum infection. Gammadelta T cells were flow-sorted from PBMC into Vgamma9/Vdelta2+ and Vdelta2-negative populations for bulk analysis. TCRdb redid clone calling on the multiplex PCR reads using CATT. The sample yields about 15,000 gamma-chain clones, around 1.6% seen once.

The sequenced material came from gamma-delta T cells from blood. The V gene call reads TRGV9; no J gene was called. The sequence was obtained from a pool of human donors (malaria-infected and uninfected, not separated). The DNA of the CDR3 is TGTGCCTTGTGGGAGGCCTACAAATATCAGAATTATTATAAGAGACTCTTT. Translated: CALWEAYKYQNYYKRLF.